This T cell receptor beta chain comes out of a study of CD8+CD57+ T cells in acquired aplastic anemia. Background on the study: Yields of DNA that came from sorted CD4+ and CD8+ cells averaged 3.2 ug. Study-wide results and caveats: Patients versus controls showed no significant CD8+ Simpson's diversity difference.

Patients chosen for sequencing had CD8+CD57+ cells that had expanded, as shown by flow cytometry. Everyone among the patients had severe acquired aplastic anemia. TCR beta VDJ and CDR3 profiling used genomic DNA as template. TCRdb fed the reads into MiXCR, producing one record per CDR3 protein. The repertoire consists of about 190,000 distinct CDR3 sequences, with just under 50% occurring once and the leading ten covering approximately 9.4%. Concerning this clonotype: What it binds is unknown. Possible read error: a much larger clone is one base away.

The receptor was isolated from a human donor with aplastic anemia. Sequencing was done on a sample of sorted CD4+, CD8+, or CD8+CD57+ T cells (not recorded which) from PBMCs.

In DNA, the CDR3 is TGTGCCAGCACACCCGCCGGACAGGCTGATGAAGCTGTCTTT. The encoded protein is CASTPAGQADEAVF. The genes are TRBV11-3 and TRBJ1-1, with TRBD1 matching 7 bases. This CDR3 has 14 residues. Germline assignment: CDR1 SGHNT and CDR2 YENEEA. The whole variable domain, filled in from reference TRBV11-3 and TRBJ1-1, reads EAGVVQSPRYKIIEKKQPVAFWCNPISGHNTLYWYLQNLGQGPELLIRYENEEAVDDSQLPKDRFSAERLKGVDSTLKIQPAELGDSAVYLCASTPAGQADEAVFGQGTRLTVV.